This T cell receptor (beta chain) was documented in a study of neurological immune-mediated disorders. The authors made cDNA by 5'RACE with 10-nucleotide random UMIs. TCRdb re-called the 5' RACE reads with MiXCR, one entry per CDR3 protein. The table includes roughly 76,000 distinct CDR3 sequences, 11% to 15% detected once. This clonotype has a count of ten or more. Its target is not known. The CDR3 covers 14 residues. The V gene lost 7 bases and the J gene lost 5 bases, with 12 bases spanning the gap. Germline V CDR1 and CDR2: MNHNS, SASEGT. Notes on the study in general: The absence of any CDR3 amino acid sequence shared by expanded clones across subjects suggests that repertoires were private in all groups.

Healthy controls comprised blood bank volunteers in Maryland, USA. The gene calls are TRBV6-1 and TRBJ1-6; D might be TRBD1 (5 bases). The sequenced sample was PBMCs. The clonotype originates from a woman aged 45-60 years in good health. CDR3 bases: TGTGCCAGCAACCAGGACATGAATAATTCACCCCTCCACTTT. Translation: CASNQDMNNSPLHF.